A selection of T cell receptor beta chains follows, all from one sample in a study of cytomegalovirus exposure and HLA in healthy donors. Assay: immunoSEQ multiplex PCR; the TCRdb copy retains only in-frame clones and omits some. Of 60,000 to 70,000 clones listed, around 75% are singletons. Sequenced: PBMCs. The source is a man in his sixties in good health and CMV-seropositive. The CDR3 runs from the conserved cysteine through the conserved F or W. A D gene is named only where the DNA matches it firmly. Where a row states a size, it is once, few, many or the class of an expanded clone; other rows omit it.

size | D | J | V | CDR3 | DNA
- | TRBD1 | TRBJ1-3 | TRBV6-5 | CASSLRGQGNTIYF | TGTGCCAGCAGCCTCAGGGGGCAAGGAAACACCATATATTTT
- | TRBD1 | TRBJ2-1 | TRBV10-3 | CAIRSSTSPGQKFF | TGTGCCATCAGAAGCTCCACCAGTCCGGGACAGAAGTTCTTC
- | TRBD1 | TRBJ1-5 | TRBV19 | CASSPRDRGNQPQHF | TGTGCCAGTAGTCCCCGGGACAGGGGGAACCAGCCCCAGCATTTT
- | TRBD2 | TRBJ2-1 | TRBV7-9 | CASSLAAGGHNEQFF | TGTGCCAGCAGCTTAGCGGCGGGGGGGCACAATGAGCAGTTCTTC
once | - | TRBJ2-7 | TRBV5-1 | CASSSTQVYEQYF | TGCGCCAGCAGTTCAACGCAGGTCTACGAGCAGTACTTC
- | - | TRBJ2-3 | TRBV5-6 | CASSFTGYYTDTQYF | TGTGCCAGCAGCTTTACGGGGTATTACACAGATACGCAGTATTTT
- | TRBD2 | TRBJ2-1 | TRBV19 | CASRKGLAQNLGSYNEQFF | TGTGCCAGTCGGAAGGGACTAGCGCAAAACTTGGGCTCCTACAATGAGCAGTTCTTC
few | - | TRBJ1-1 | TRBV6-1 | CASSEYGLGHPEAFF | TGTGCCAGCAGTGAATACGGTCTTGGGCACCCTGAAGCTTTCTTT
medium-sized | - | TRBJ2-6 | TRBV11-3 | CASSSTGGGYSGANVLTF | TGTGCCAGCAGCTCTACAGGGGGGGGATACTCTGGGGCCAACGTCCTGACTTTC
- | - | TRBJ2-7 | TRBV4-1 | CASSQDVPYEQYF | TGCGCCAGCAGCCAAGACGTTCCCTACGAGCAGTACTTC
few | TRBD2 | TRBJ2-2 | TRBV7-9 | CASSVRVAGAGELFF | TGTGCCAGCAGTGTTAGAGTTGCGGGGGCCGGGGAGCTGTTTTTT
- | - | TRBJ1-1 | TRBV5-6 | CASSLGRQRSNTEAFF | TGTGCCAGCAGTTTGGGGCGGCAAAGGAGTAACACTGAAGCTTTCTTT
- | TRBD2 | TRBJ2-3 | TRBV7-9 | CASTVSGWGTDTQYF | TGTGCCAGCACCGTTAGCGGGTGGGGCACAGATACGCAGTATTTT
- | TRBD1 | TRBJ2-7 | TRBV14 | CASSPGRGFEQYF | TGTGCCAGCAGCCCAGGCAGGGGGTTCGAGCAGTACTTC
- | TRBD2 | TRBJ2-3 | TRBV13 | CASRSALAGDTTDTQYF | TGTGCCAGCAGGTCTGCCCTAGCGGGGGACACGACAGATACGCAGTATTTT
- | - | TRBJ1-1 | TRBV11-2 | CASSLAGQPNTEAFF | TGTGCCAGCAGCCTAGCGGGACAACCGAACACTGAAGCTTTCTTT
few | TRBD2 | TRBJ2-3 | TRBV6-5 | CASSYGAGGADTQYF | TGTGCCAGCAGTTACGGAGCGGGGGGTGCAGATACGCAGTATTTT
- | TRBD1 | TRBJ2-7 | TRBV6-1 | CASSEGDSPSYEQYF | TGTGCCAGCAGTGAAGGGGACAGCCCATCCTACGAGCAGTACTTC
- | TRBD1 | TRBJ2-5 | TRBV11-2 | CASSPGTVVARETQYF | TGTGCCAGCAGCCCTGGGACAGTCGTTGCGCGGGAGACCCAGTACTTC
- | - | TRBJ2-2 | TRBV4-1 | CASSQPSTGELFF | TGCGCCAGCAGCCAACCATCCACCGGGGAGCTGTTTTTT
- | TRBD1 | TRBJ2-7 | TRBV13 | CASSSRPGQGNEQYF | TGTGCCAGCAGCTCGAGACCGGGACAGGGTAACGAGCAGTACTTC
once | TRBD1 | TRBJ1-3 | TRBV5-4 | CASSLGQGVGNTIYF | TGTGCCAGCAGCTTGGGACAGGGGGTCGGAAACACCATATATTTT
- | - | TRBJ1-1 | TRBV13 | CASSLGTRRDTEAFF | TGTGCCAGCAGCTTAGGGACACGGCGGGACACTGAAGCTTTCTTT
- | - | TRBJ1-6 | TRBV27 | CASSFQAGAALVYNSPLHF | TGTGCCAGCAGTTTCCAGGCAGGGGCCGCTCTGGTCTATAATTCACCCCTCCACTTT
- | - | TRBJ1-2 | TRBV9 | CASSVTQDYGYTF | TGTGCCAGCAGCGTAACACAGGACTATGGCTACACCTTC
- | TRBD1 | TRBJ1-2 | TRBV15 | CATSRAGQGADTF | TGTGCCACCAGCAGGGCCGGACAGGGGGCAGACACCTTC
- | TRBD1 | TRBJ1-2 | TRBV25-1 | CASREGGTGGGSYTF | TGTGCCAGCAGGGAAGGTGGCACAGGGGGCGGGAGCTACACCTTC
- | - | TRBJ2-7 | TRBV5-8 | CASSLGGVGSYEQYF | TGTGCCAGCAGCTTGGGAGGCGTCGGCTCGTACGAGCAGTACTTC
- | TRBD2 | TRBJ2-7 | TRBV5-1 | CASSPRTSDSYEQYF | TGCGCCAGCAGCCCCCGGACTAGCGACTCCTACGAGCAGTACTTC